This passage covers 28 T cell receptor beta chains from one sample sequenced in a study of CD8 T cells in Susac syndrome. An input of 0.5 to 1 ug of RNA was subjected to reverse transcription using random hexamers. TCRdb used MiXCR to reprocess the immunoSEQ multiplex PCR reads, holding one entry per CDR3 protein. Of some 300,000 distinct CDR3 sequences in the sample, about 85% were seen once. Sequencing was done on a sample of CD8+ T cells from PBMCs. These receptors were collected from a human donor with multiple sclerosis.

This clonotype showed up just a few times. CDR3 sequence: CASSLSGTGVYEQYF. In nucleotides, the CDR3 is TGTGCCAGCAGTTTATCCGGGACAGGGGTCTACGAGCAGTACTTC. The chain carries TRBV27 and TRBJ2-7, with TRBD1 matching over 10 bases. There are 15 residues in the CDR3. Germline V gene data show CDR1 as MNHEY and CDR2 as SMNVEV (reference sequence). Trimming took 0 bases from V and 3 from J; bases not matched to a gene: 2.

The chain is built from TRBV7-9 and TRBJ2-7; TRBD2 might be the D (6 bases). Germline assignment: CDR1 SEHNR and CDR2 FQNEAQ (reference sequence). V shed 5 bases and J shed 0 bases, with 14 bases lying between them. The CDR3 covers 15 residues. The CDR3 spells CASSRRDSRSYEQYF. The CDR3 DNA reads TGTGCCAGCAGCCGCCGGGACTCCCGCTCCTACGAGCAGTACTTC.

The chain carries TRBV13 and TRBJ2-1, with 7 bases matching TRBD2. The CDR3 is 13 residues long. J lost 9 bases, V lost 0 bases, and 2 bases had no gene match. CDR1 and CDR2 from the germline V gene are PRHDT and FYEKMQ (reference sequence). CDR3 bases: TGTGCCAGCAGCTTAGGGACTAGCACTGAGCAGTTCTTC. This sequence encodes CASSLGTSTEQFF.

This clonotype has a handful of counts. The CDR3 region has the DNA TGCGCCAGCAGCTTGAGGGGCGGGAGGGCCAAAGATGAGCAGTTCTTC. It is translated as CASSLRGGRAKDEQFF. The rearrangement uses TRBV5-1 and TRBJ2-1, with 9 bases fitting TRBD2. V shed 1 base, J shed 8 bases, and the junction held 10 bases outside the gene matches. The germline V gene has CDR1 SGHRS and CDR2 YFSETQ. CDR3 length: 16 residues.

In DNA form, the CDR3 reads TGTGCCAGCAGCGAGCAGTACCAAGAGACCCAGTACTTC. Amino acids: CASSEQYQETQYF. The rearrangement uses TRBV7-9 and TRBJ2-5; the D is unclear. The CDR3 length is 13 residues. V was clipped by 5 bases and J by 0 bases, with 7 bases between them. The germline gives CDR1 SEHNR, CDR2 FQNEAQ (reference sequence).

The CDR3 spells CASSSGTGSIETQYF. DNA for the CDR3: TGTGCCAGCAGTTCGGGGACAGGATCCATAGAGACCCAGTACTTC. This chain links TRBV28 with TRBJ2-5; TRBD1 matches 8 bases. The germline V gene encodes CDR1 MDHEN and CDR2 SYDVKM. The V gene end was trimmed by 4 bases and the J gene end by 4 bases; junction bases not matched to a gene: 8. There are 15 residues in the CDR3. Complete variable domain (other parts from reference TRBV28 and TRBJ2-5): DVKVTQSSRYLVKRTGEKVFLECVQDMDHENMFWYRQDPGLGLRLIYFSYDVKMKEKGDIPEGYSVSREKKERFSLILESASTNQTSMYLCASSSGTGSIETQYFGPGTRLLVL.

The CDR3 is CASSWLPGLSSYNEQFF. In DNA form, the CDR3 reads TGCGCCAGCAGCTGGCTTCCGGGACTGAGCTCCTACAATGAGCAGTTCTTC. The chain uses TRBV5-1 and TRBJ2-1; D is perhaps TRBD2 (6 bases). The CDR3 loop spans 17 amino acids. Germline V gives CDR1 SGHRS, CDR2 YFSETQ. Trimming removed 3 bases from V and 0 bases from J, with 16 bases in between.

This chain links TRBV5-1 with TRBJ1-2; 7 nucleotides agree with TRBD1. This CDR3 comprises 15 residues. The germline gives CDR1 SGHRS, CDR2 YFSETQ. V shed 2 bases and J 10 bases; nucleotides not matched to a gene: 14. This CDR3 reads CASSLRSDRRIPYTF. For the CDR3, the DNA is TGCGCCAGCAGCTTAAGGTCGGACAGGAGGATCCCCTACACCTTC.

The chain is built from TRBV20-1 and TRBJ1-1; 7 nucleotides line up with TRBD1. After removal of 0 bases from V and 11 bases from J, the junction contained 9 bases not matched to a gene. Germline V gene data show CDR1 as DFQATT and CDR2 as SNEGSKA (reference sequence). This CDR3 is built from 13 residues. CDR3 residues: CSARDTDRAWAFF. As DNA, the CDR3 is TGCAGTGCTAGAGATACAGACAGGGCTTGGGCTTTCTTT.

This rearrangement joins TRBV7-9 to TRBJ2-7, with D possibly TRBD1 on 9 matching bases. Germline-derived CDR1 and CDR2 are SEHNR and FQNEAQ (reference sequence). The CDR3 is 15 amino acids. V was shortened by 4 bases and J by 4 bases, with 17 bases between the two germline ends. CDR3 nucleotide sequence: TGTGCCAGCAGCTCGGGAGGGGACAGGGTTTACGAGCAGTACTTC. This sequence encodes CASSSGGDRVYEQYF.

This clonotype was picked up a small number of times. The V and J genes are TRBV20-1 and TRBJ2-7, with 10 bases fitting TRBD2. V was clipped by 2 bases and J by 3 bases; unmatched bases: 4. There are 14 residues in the CDR3. CDR1 and CDR2 from the germline V gene are DFQATT and SNEGSKA (reference sequence). The DNA of the CDR3 is TGCAGTGCTAGACGGACTAGCGGTCTCTACGAGCAGTACTTC. Translation: CSARRTSGLYEQYF.

The V and J genes are TRBV3-1 and TRBJ2-7; 9 bases match TRBD2. The CDR3 is made up of 17 amino acids. The germline gives CDR1 LGHDT, CDR2 YNNKEL (reference sequence). The ends lost 1 base at V and 2 bases at J; junction bases unmatched: 9. The CDR3 region has the DNA TGTGCCAGCAGCCAAGTAACTAGCGGGCGTAGGACCTACGAGCAGTACTTC. Translated, it gives CASSQVTSGRRTYEQYF.

The chain couples TRBV12-3 or TRBV12-4 to TRBJ1-2; the D gene is possibly TRBD1 (5 bases). This CDR3 region has 13 residues. Trimming stripped 4 bases from V and 6 bases from J, with 12 bases between. CDR3 amino acids: CASSYWGSDGYTF. Written as DNA, the CDR3 is TGTGCCAGCAGTTATTGGGGGTCGGATGGCTACACCTTC.

The chain uses TRBV15 and TRBJ2-5; the D is unclear. V lost 7 bases, J lost 3 bases, and 15 bases lay in between. Germline CDR1 is LNHNV and CDR2 is YYDKDF (reference sequence). CDR3 length: 14 residues. CDR3 region: CATNAPNFEETQYF. In DNA, the CDR3 is TGTGCCACCAATGCACCGAATTTTGAAGAGACCCAGTACTTC.

V and J are TRBV27 and TRBJ1-1; D unclear. V lost 4 bases to trimming and J lost 4 bases, with 10 bases between them. Per the germline V gene, CDR1 is MNHEY and CDR2 is SMNVEV (reference sequence). The CDR3 spans 13 residues. The CDR3 DNA reads as TGTGCCAGCAGTTACTCTCCGAGCACTGAAGCTTTCTTT. It translates to CASSYSPSTEAFF.

This clonotype was counted a single time. The V and J genes are TRBV7-9 and TRBJ2-1; D might be TRBD2 (5 bases). The V end lost 5 bases, the J end lost 4 bases, and 15 bases lay between the germline ends. CDR3 length: 15 residues. Germline lookup yields CDR1 SEHNR and CDR2 FQNEAQ (reference sequence). CDR3 residues: CASSPPAGSYNEQFF. The DNA for the CDR3 is TGTGCCAGCAGCCCTCCCGCGGGTTCATACAATGAGCAGTTCTTC.

V and J are TRBV20-1 and TRBJ2-7; TRBD2 matches 9 bases. V was pared by 8 bases and J by 6 bases, with 17 bases of the junction left unmatched. This CDR3 spans 15 amino acids. Germline CDR1 DFQATT, CDR2 SNEGSKA (reference sequence). CDR3 nucleotides: TGCAGTTCTGCCCCTCTAGCGGGACCCTCCCCCGAGCAGTACTTC. Translated, it gives CSSAPLAGPSPEQYF.

In this sample, this clonotype turned up once. The V call is TRBV27, the J call TRBJ2-2; unclear D gene. This CDR3 spans 14 amino acids. The germline V gene has CDR1 MNHEY and CDR2 SMNVEV (reference sequence). V dropped 6 bases and J dropped 4 bases, with 12 bases sitting between them. The CDR3 nucleotides read TGTGCCAGCAGCTCGCCGGGCCTCACCGGGGAGCTGTTTTTT. Translated: CASSSPGLTGELFF.

V and J are TRBV12-3 or TRBV12-4 and TRBJ1-2; tentative D call: TRBD1 (6 bases). CDR3 length equals 17 residues. Between the trimmed V and J ends, which lost 2 bases and 0 bases, there was a span of 16 bases. The CDR3 loop is CASSLLWGDKPNYGYTF. CDR3 sequence (DNA): TGTGCCAGCAGTTTATTATGGGGGGACAAGCCTAACTATGGCTACACCTTC.

This chain links TRBV4-1 with TRBJ1-1, with D possibly TRBD1 on 5 matching bases. CDR1 MGHRA and CDR2 YSYEKL come from the germline V gene. The germline V and J ends were trimmed by 3 bases and 4 bases, with 12 bases remaining between them. This CDR3 has 14 residues. CDR3 nucleotides: TGCGCCAGCAGCCACGGGGGAAGTGGCACTGAAGCTTTCTTT. It codes for CASSHGGSGTEAFF.

This chain connects TRBV2 to TRBJ2-7; the match to TRBD1 covers 8 bases. Per the germline V gene, CDR1 is SNHLY and CDR2 is FYNNEI. CDR3 size: 15 residues. V was clipped by 4 bases and J by 7 bases; unmatched bases: 12. CDR3 nucleotide sequence: TGTGCCAGCAGTGCTTCCAATGGACAGGGAAGAGAGCAGTACTTC. Protein: CASSASNGQGREQYF.

J is TRBJ2-7 and V is TRBV7-9; 7 nucleotides match TRBD1. The junction had 4 bases not matched to a gene; V was cut back by 5 bases and J by 3 bases. Germline V lookup: CDR1 SEHNR, CDR2 FQNEAQ (reference sequence). The CDR3 length is 13 residues. CDR3 sequence reads: CASSRQGDYEQYF. In DNA form, the CDR3 reads TGTGCCAGCAGCCGACAGGGAGACTACGAGCAGTACTTC.

The J gene is TRBJ2-3, the V gene TRBV9; D gene unclear. Germline V CDR1 and CDR2: SGDLS, YYNGEE. V dropped 2 bases and J dropped 2 bases, with 9 bases sitting between them. The CDR3 sequence is 14 residues long. The CDR3 sequence: CASSVRGHTDTQYF. The CDR3 DNA reads as TGTGCCAGCAGCGTGCGTGGGCACACAGATACGCAGTATTTT.

The V gene is TRBV7-9, the J gene TRBJ1-1; D ambiguous. Deletions cut 10 bases from V and 1 base from J, with 13 bases between. This CDR3 is 13 amino acids long. Looked up from germline, CDR1 is SEHNR and CDR2 is FQNEAQ (reference sequence). The CDR3, as DNA: TGTGCCATCCTATCTGTCAGGAACACTGAAGCTTTCTTT. It translates to CAILSVRNTEAFF.

This clonotype has only one observation. The V call is TRBV9, the J call TRBJ2-1, with no clear D. This CDR3 contains 15 residues. The V gene lost 0 bases and the J gene lost 3 bases, with 10 bases spanning the gap. CDR1 is SGDLS and CDR2 is YYNGEE in the germline V gene. The CDR3 sequence is CASSVAGTVYNEQFF. In DNA, the CDR3 is TGTGCCAGCAGCGTAGCTGGAACAGTCTACAATGAGCAGTTCTTC.

This sequence joins TRBV5-1 and TRBJ2-5; D remains unclear. The CDR3 extends over 12 amino acids. Trimming stripped 6 bases from V and 5 bases from J, with 11 bases between. Per germline, CDR1 SGHRS and CDR2 YFSETQ. The CDR3 bases are TGCGCCAGCACCGGATTGGAGGAGACCCAGTACTTC. This translates into CASTGLEETQYF.

The chain links TRBV27 to TRBJ2-7; perhaps TRBD1 as D (6 bases). Trimming removed 8 bases from V and 3 bases from J, with 14 bases in between. Germline CDR1 reads MNHEY; CDR2 reads SMNVEV (reference sequence). This CDR3 region has 13 residues. CDR3 sequence (DNA): TGTGCCAGCCGTAAGGCAGGGGACTACGAGCAGTACTTC. Residues: CASRKAGDYEQYF.

The chain links TRBV7-6 to TRBJ2-2; 7 positions agree with TRBD1. The CDR3 sequence is 18 residues long. CDR1 is SGHVS and CDR2 is FNYEAQ in the germline V gene. J was trimmed by 1 base and V by 6 bases; bases with no gene match: 14. CDR3 sequence: CASRQSRTGVGNTGELFF. In nucleotides, the CDR3 is TGTGCCAGCAGACAATCCCGTACAGGGGTGGGGAACACCGGGGAGCTGTTTTTT.